The T cell receptor beta chain under discussion was sequenced for a study of cytotoxic CD8 clonotypes in ibrutinib-treated CLL. Data came from immunoSEQ multiplex PCR; TCRdb stores just in-frame clones and leaves some out. Of approximately 70,000 clones in the sample, approximately 80% were seen once. Whole-study findings and limits: Rising at ibrutinib response, clonality subsequently fell back toward baseline at progression. Public clonotypes occurred uncommonly; on treatment, they contracted or remained stable.

A word on this clone: No antigen is known for it.

This sequence was found in a human donor with chronic lymphocytic leukemia. The input for sequencing was PBMCs, taken at disease progression, from a patient treated with ibrutinib.

The CDR3 is CASSERRVSQPQHF. The CDR3 DNA follows: TGTGCCAGCAGTGAGCGCAGGGTGAGTCAGCCCCAGCATTTT. The chain couples TRBV25-1 to TRBJ1-5, with D possibly being TRBD1 (5 bases). Germline CDR1 and CDR2: MGHDK and SYGVNS. The CDR3 consists of 14 residues. V dropped 3 bases and J dropped 6 bases, with 12 bases sitting between them.